What follows are 6 T cell receptor beta chains derived from one specimen sequenced in a study of regulatory T cells in long-lasting Graves disease. The TCR beta library used iRepertoire HTBI primers with Arm-PCR amplification of CDR3. TCRdb reanalysed the multiplex PCR reads using MiXCR and keeps one entry per CDR3 protein. This sample has about 320,000 distinct CDR3 sequences, with 15% to 20% found just once. Time point described: newly diagnosed GD, antithyroid drugs for less than 3 months. PBMC-derived RNA was used for the TCR library. The sample was peripheral blood mononuclear cells (PBMCs), taken at new diagnosis, from a patient treated with antithyroid drugs. The source is a female donor with Graves disease.

This chain uses TRBV9 with TRBJ1-1, with unresolved D. Germline V lookup: CDR1 SGDLS, CDR2 YYNGEE. The length of the CDR3 is 14 residues. V lost 3 bases to trimming and J lost 3 bases, with 12 bases between them. The DNA for the CDR3 is TGTGCCAGCAGCGACCTACGGGTGGACACTGAAGCTTTCTTT. Protein product: CASSDLRVDTEAFF.

The table lists this clonotype with a few counts. The conserved closing phenylalanine or tryptophan is absent in this CDR3, likely reflecting a read error. The chain is built from TRBV28 and TRBJ2-5, with D perhaps TRBD1 (6 bases). The CDR3 is made up of 15 amino acids. Germline lookup yields CDR1 MDHEN and CDR2 SYDVKM. With 2 bases removed from V and 3 bases from J, the gap between germline ends came to 13 bases. The CDR3 here is CASSLRRQEKETQYL. The CDR3 nucleotides are TGTGCCAGCAGTTTAAGGAGACAGGAAAAAGAGACCCAGTACCTC.

This clonotype was observed a handful of times. This sequence joins TRBV5-5 and TRBJ1-1, with 7 positions matching TRBD1. The CDR3 consists of 14 residues. Germline-derived CDR1 and CDR2 are SGHKS and YYEKEE (reference sequence). The ends lost 4 bases at V and 1 base at J; junction bases unmatched: 4. The CDR3 reads CASSPRGENTEAFF. DNA of the CDR3: TGTGCCAGCAGCCCCAGGGGGGAGAACACTGAAGCTTTCTTT. The full variable domain, its missing parts supplied by reference TRBV5-5 and TRBJ1-1, is DAGVTQSPTHLIKTRGQQVTLRCSPISGHKSVSWYQQVLGQGPQFIFQYYEKEERGRGNFPDRFSARQFPNYSSELNVNALLLGDSALYLCASSPRGENTEAFFGQGTRLTVV.

This clonotype was seen many times. The chain employs TRBV28 and TRBJ1-5, with a weak D call TRBD1 (6 bases). Germline values: CDR1 MDHEN, CDR2 SYDVKM. The CDR3 totals 15 residues. V lost 6 bases, J lost 3 bases, and 15 bases lay in between. The CDR3 DNA reads as TGTGCCAGCAGCAAGGGGGGACAAGACAATCAGCCCCAGCATTTT. It specifies CASSKGGQDNQPQHF.

This clonotype was seen a few times. V gene TRBV19 combines with J gene TRBJ2-2; D ambiguous. Looked up from germline, CDR1 is LNHDA and CDR2 is SQIVND (reference sequence). V was shortened by 1 base and J by 4 bases, with 10 bases between the two germline ends. The CDR3 contains 15 residues. In DNA form, the CDR3 reads TGTGCCAGTAGTATAGGTAGCTTGGGCACCGGGGAGCTGTTTTTT. This gives the protein CASSIGSLGTGELFF.

This clonotype was found a few times. This sequence joins TRBV24-1 and TRBJ1-2; D gene ambiguous. The ends were cut back, 2 bases at V and 10 bases at J, with 13 bases in the middle. Per germline, CDR1 KGHDR and CDR2 SFDVKD. This CDR3 comprises 13 residues. Here the CDR3 reads CATSDYQRGIYTF. CDR3 DNA sequence: TGTGCCACCAGTGATTATCAACGTGGGATCTACACCTTC.